The 11 T cell receptor beta chains in this list originate from one sample, sequenced in a study of OX40 agonist ivuxolimab in advanced cancers. Data came from immunoSEQ multiplex PCR; TCRdb stores just in-frame clones and leaves some out. The sample carries around 21,000 clones, more than 60% recorded once. The sequenced sample was CD4+ or CD8+ T cells sorted from blood, obtained in a trial of the OX40 agonist ivuxolimab. These receptors were obtained from an adult with an advanced solid tumor such as melanoma, head and neck, liver or kidney cancer.

CDR3 sequence (DNA): TGTGCCAGCAGTGTCCTGGACGGCTCCTACAATGAGCAGTTCTTC. Its protein is CASSVLDGSYNEQFF. This chain connects TRBV6-5 to TRBJ2-1; D gene unclear. CDR1 and CDR2 from the germline V gene are MNHEY and SVGAGI. The CDR3 contains 15 residues. V was shortened by 5 bases and J by 0 bases, with 11 bases between the two germline ends.

The chain employs TRBV7-8 and TRBJ2-1, with 10 bases matching TRBD2. Germline V gives CDR1 SGHVS, CDR2 FQNEAQ. This CDR3 has 15 amino acids. Trimming removed 5 bases from V and 7 bases from J; junction bases left unmatched: 8. Here the CDR3 DNA reads TGTGCCAGCAGCCCTAGACTAGCGGGCCAAAATGAGCAGTTCTTC. This codes for CASSPRLAGQNEQFF. Based on the CDR3 plus reference TRBV7-8 and TRBJ2-1, the full variable domain is GAGVSQSPRYKVAKRGQDVALRCDPISGHVSLFWYQQALGQGPEFLTYFQNEAQLDKSGLPSDRFFAERPEGSVSTLKIQRTQQEDSAVYLCASSPRLAGQNEQFFGPGTRLTVL.

This chain connects TRBV18 to TRBJ2-7; 7 bases line up with TRBD2. The J segment lost 2 bases and the V segment lost 3 bases, leaving 7 bases of the junction unmatched. This CDR3 is built from 15 residues. CDR1 and CDR2 (germline): KGHSH, LQKENI. The CDR3 DNA reads TGTGCCAGCTCACCTGGGCTAGCGGCAGCCTACGAGCAGTACTTC. Protein sequence: CASSPGLAAAYEQYF.

V is TRBV5-1 and J is TRBJ2-1; 10 bases agree with TRBD1. CDR1 is SGHRS and CDR2 is YFSETQ in the germline V gene. The CDR3 spans 15 residues. V was pared by 0 bases and J by 9 bases, with 6 bases of the junction left unmatched. The DNA for the CDR3 is TGCGCCAGCAGCTTGGCGGGACAGGGGATTGCTGAGCAGTTCTTC. Translating it yields CASSLAGQGIAEQFF. The full variable domain, in which reference TRBV5-1 and TRBJ2-1 provide the parts outside the CDR3, is KAGVTQTPRYLIKTRGQQVTLSCSPISGHRSVSWYQQTPGQGLQFLFEYFSETQRNKGNFPGRFSGRQFSNSRSEMNVSTLELGDSALYLCASSLAGQGIAEQFFGPGTRLTVL.

The chain carries TRBV10-2 and TRBJ2-7, with D tentatively TRBD2 (5 bases). The length of the CDR3 is 13 residues. CDR1 and CDR2 from the germline V gene are WSHSY and SAAADI. V lost 3 bases and J 2 bases, leaving 8 bases between the germline ends. CDR3 protein: CASSEEGPYEQYF. The CDR3 nucleotides read TGCGCCAGCAGTGAAGAGGGCCCCTACGAGCAGTACTTC.

V is TRBV2 and J is TRBJ1-2; D gene uncertain. The CDR3 spans 12 residues. The V gene's germline CDR1 is SNHLY and CDR2 FYNNEI. Deletions cut 6 bases from V and 4 bases from J, with 9 bases between. The CDR3 DNA reads TGTGCCAGCAGCCTGGGATCCTATGGCTACACCTTC. Protein sequence: CASSLGSYGYTF.

The chain joins TRBV11-2 to TRBJ1-2; maybe TRBD1 (6 bases). V was pared by 4 bases and J by 8 bases, with 17 bases between. Germline loops: CDR1 SGHAT, CDR2 FQNNGV. The CDR3 loop spans 14 amino acids. CDR3 residues: CASSSPGEGVGYTF. The CDR3 DNA follows: TGTGCCAGCAGCTCCCCTGGGGAGGGGGTCGGCTACACCTTC.

The chain carries TRBV15 and TRBJ1-5; TRBD1 is a possible D gene (5 bases). Trimming removed 5 bases from V and 0 bases from J, with 14 bases in between. From germline, CDR1 is LNHNV and CDR2 YYDKDF (reference sequence). This CDR3 contains 16 residues. The CDR3 protein is CATSERGGYSNQPQHF. The CDR3 nucleotides read TGTGCCACCAGCGAGAGGGGCGGTTATAGCAATCAGCCCCAGCATTTT.

Only a few counts were recorded for this clone. The gene calls are TRBV27 and TRBJ2-7, with 8 bases that match TRBD1. J was trimmed by 2 bases and V by 5 bases; bases with no gene match: 2. The CDR3 loop spans 13 amino acids. Germline-derived CDR1 and CDR2 are MNHEY and SMNVEV (reference sequence). CDR3 sequence reads: CASSTTGAYEQYF. DNA of the CDR3: TGTGCCAGCAGTACGACAGGGGCCTACGAGCAGTACTTC.

This clone appeared a few times. Its ends do not fully match the called genes, so a read error is possible. The V and J genes are TRBV2 and TRBJ2-1, with 7 bases identical to TRBD1. The CDR3 spans 13 residues. From germline, CDR1 is SNHLY and CDR2 FYNNEI. CDR3 nucleotides: TGTGCCAGCGGTGACAGGGCCTACAATGAGCAGTTCTTC. It is translated as CASGDRAYNEQFF.

The rearrangement joins TRBV7-8 to TRBJ2-7; 7 nucleotides align to TRBD1. Losses at the gene ends were 5 bases for V and 0 bases for J; bases not matched to a gene: 7. In germline, CDR1 is SGHVS, CDR2 FQNEAQ. CDR3 length: 15 residues. For the CDR3, the DNA is TGTGCCAGCAGCCTTGGGACAGACAGCTCCTACGAGCAGTACTTC. Translated: CASSLGTDSSYEQYF.